This T cell receptor (beta chain) originates from a study of T-cell memory formation after mild COVID-19. Overall study: TCR clusters were mostly confined to one donor each. Study results and limitations: Shrinking CD4+ clones were chiefly CM and EM; CD8+ ones were chiefly EMRA. Pre-infection memory showed some responding clones, and this suggested that cross-reactive memory joined.

After 5'RACE with constant-segment primers, TCR alpha and TCR beta cDNA libraries carrying sample barcodes and UMIs were obtained. One entry per CDR3 protein, called by TCRdb with MiXCR from the 5' RACE reads. The data hold around 340,000 distinct CDR3 sequences, with roughly 21% observed a single time. Germline CDR1 reads SQVTM; CDR2 reads ANQGSEA. J was trimmed by 7 bases and V by 3 bases; bases with no gene match: 6. CDR3 length equals 13 residues. To note about this clonotype: The antigen remains undetermined.

The specimen sequenced was PBMCs or a T cell subset sorted from them (not recorded which). The source is an adult woman who had mild COVID-19 (a few samples of this study predate the infection). Cell type and time point are not known. The rearrangement links TRBV29-1 to TRBJ1-2; the match to TRBD1 covers 9 bases. Here the CDR3 reads CSVEPGTGSGYTF. DNA for the CDR3: TGCAGCGTTGAGCCCGGGACAGGGAGTGGCTACACCTTC. The full variable domain, rest sourced from reference TRBV29-1 and TRBJ1-2, is SAVISQKPSRDICQRGTSLTIQCQVDSQVTMMFWYRQQPGQSLTLIATANQGSEATYESGFVIDKFPISRPNLTFSTLTVSNMSPEDSSIYLCSVEPGTGSGYTFGSGTRLTVV.